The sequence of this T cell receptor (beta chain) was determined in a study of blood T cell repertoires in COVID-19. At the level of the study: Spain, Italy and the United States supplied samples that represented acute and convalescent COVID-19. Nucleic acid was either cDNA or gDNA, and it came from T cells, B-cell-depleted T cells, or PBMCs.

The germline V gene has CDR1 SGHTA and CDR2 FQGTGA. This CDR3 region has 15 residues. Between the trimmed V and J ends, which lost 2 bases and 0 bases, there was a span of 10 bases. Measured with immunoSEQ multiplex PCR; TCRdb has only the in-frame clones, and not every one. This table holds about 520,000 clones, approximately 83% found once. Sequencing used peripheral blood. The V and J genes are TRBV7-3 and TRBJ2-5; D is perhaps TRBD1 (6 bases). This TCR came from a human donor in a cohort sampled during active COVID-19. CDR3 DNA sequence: TGTGCCAGCAGCTTATTAGGGGGTGACCAAGAGACCCAGTACTTC. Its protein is CASSLLGGDQETQYF.